Following are 26 T cell receptor beta chains from one sample sequenced in a study of cytomegalovirus exposure and HLA in healthy donors. PCR primers comprised 60 Vbeta and 13 Jbeta primers. Only in-frame clones appear in the TCRdb table, and some are missing; sequencing was by immunoSEQ multiplex PCR. The table includes about 190,000 clones, about 80% detected once. The specimen sequenced was PBMCs. These receptors all come from a woman in her late teens or twenties in good health and CMV-seropositive.

V gene TRBV7-2 combines with J gene TRBJ2-3; 7 nucleotides agree with TRBD2. V lost 1 base, J lost 6 bases, and 10 bases stayed unmatched. This CDR3 has 16 residues. Looked up from germline, CDR1 is SGHTA and CDR2 is FQGNSA. For the CDR3, the DNA is TGTGCCAGCAGCTTAGGGGCGCGGCTCGGGGGGGATACGCAGTATTTT. Encoded protein: CASSLGARLGGDTQYF.

V is TRBV6-1 and J is TRBJ2-1, with TRBD2 as a possible D gene (7 bases). Germline V lookup: CDR1 MNHNS, CDR2 SASEGT. V lost 10 bases and J lost 8, with 24 bases in between. This CDR3 has 15 amino acids. The CDR3 nucleotides are TGTGCCACTAAACCGGGGGGCGGGGCCAGTTATGAGCAGTTCTTC. Protein product: CATKPGGGASYEQFF.

This chain links TRBV7-2 with TRBJ2-1; possibly TRBD2 for D (5 bases). Germline values: CDR1 SGHTA, CDR2 FQGNSA. The CDR3 runs 17 residues. Trimming shortened V by 5 bases and J by 0 bases, and 17 bases separated the two germline ends. CDR3 amino acids: CASSTPTGSGSYNEQFF. CDR3 coding DNA: TGTGCCAGCAGCACACCCACGGGCAGCGGCTCCTACAATGAGCAGTTCTTC.

The chain combines TRBV4-3 with TRBJ2-3; 7 nucleotides match TRBD1. The CDR3 has 17 amino acids. V was clipped by 1 base and J by 1 base; unmatched bases: 8. Looked up from germline, CDR1 is LGHNA and CDR2 is YSLEER. The CDR3 protein is CASSQGLTGVGTDTQYF. DNA of the CDR3: TGCGCCAGCAGCCAAGGCCTTACAGGGGTCGGCACAGATACGCAGTATTTT.

The chain employs TRBV4-3 and TRBJ2-1; TRBD1 agrees at 7 bases. The CDR3 has 12 residues. CDR1 is LGHNA and CDR2 is YSLEER in the germline V gene. V shed 6 bases and J 9 bases; nucleotides not matched to a gene: 5. CDR3 sequence: CASSRGLTEQFF. Written as DNA, the CDR3 is TGCGCCAGCAGTAGGGGGCTCACTGAGCAGTTCTTC.

The chain has TRBV11-2 and TRBJ2-1; 10 positions match TRBD1. CDR1 and CDR2 from the germline V gene are SGHAT and FQNNGV. The CDR3 sequence is 15 residues long. The J segment lost 6 bases and the V segment lost 4 bases, leaving 6 bases of the junction unmatched. CDR3: CASSSPGQGINEQFF. The CDR3 DNA reads as TGTGCCAGCAGCTCTCCGGGACAGGGGATCAATGAGCAGTTCTTC.

This chain links TRBV7-2 with TRBJ2-3, with 9 bases matching TRBD2. This CDR3 has 16 residues. Germline CDR1 SGHTA, CDR2 FQGNSA. Trimming removed 7 bases from V and 6 bases from J; junction bases left unmatched: 14. In DNA, the CDR3 is TGTGCCAGCACCATTTGGGCTAGCGGGGTCGGGGATACGCAGTATTTT. Translated, it gives CASTIWASGVGDTQYF.

CDR3 bases: TGTGCCAGCAGCTTAGACGCCGATGGGGGGTGGGGGGAAAAACTGTTTTTT. Translation: CASSLDADGGWGEKLFF. V and J are TRBV7-2 and TRBJ1-4; a possible D gene is TRBD1 (5 bases). CDR1 is SGHTA, CDR2 FQGNSA, per germline. CDR3 length: 17 residues. Trimming cost V 1 base and J 8 bases, with 20 bases left between them.

The V gene is TRBV9, the J gene TRBJ2-1; 8 bases are shared with TRBD1. CDR3 length: 15 residues. With 4 bases clipped from V and 4 bases from J, the junction kept 7 bases outside the gene matches. CDR1 is SGDLS, CDR2 YYNGEE, per germline. This chain's CDR3 is CASSPGTGTYNEQFF. The CDR3 DNA reads as TGTGCCAGCAGCCCCGGGACAGGAACATACAATGAGCAGTTCTTC.

This sequence joins TRBV10-3 and TRBJ1-4; 10 bases fit TRBD1. The length of the CDR3 is 14 residues. Germline lookup yields CDR1 ENHRY and CDR2 SYGVKD. Trimming removed 6 bases from V and 7 bases from J; junction bases left unmatched: 5. The CDR3 loop reads CAIRPTGGSEKLFF. The CDR3 nucleotides are TGTGCCATCAGACCGACAGGGGGCAGTGAAAAACTGTTTTTT.

This chain joins TRBV29-1 and TRBJ2-5; the D gene is possibly TRBD1 (5 bases). V was clipped by 4 bases and J by 4 bases, with 10 bases between them. CDR3 length: 12 amino acids. Per the germline V gene, CDR1 is SQVTM and CDR2 is ANQGSEA. CDR3 nucleotide sequence: TGCAGCGTTGTGGAGCAGGGAGAGACCCAGTACTTC. Translated: CSVVEQGETQYF.

The gene calls are TRBV29-1 and TRBJ2-5; possible D gene TRBD1, 6 bases. The CDR3 is made up of 13 amino acids. The germline V gene has CDR1 SQVTM and CDR2 ANQGSEA. Trimming pared 7 bases from V and 2 bases from J, leaving 14 bases between. This chain's CDR3 is CSGSKGQQETQYF. In DNA form, the CDR3 reads TGCAGCGGTAGTAAAGGACAGCAAGAGACCCAGTACTTC.

V and J are TRBV19 and TRBJ2-2; D unresolved. The CDR3 is made up of 12 amino acids. Trimming stripped 6 bases from V and 7 bases from J, with 9 bases between. Germline V CDR1 and CDR2: LNHDA, SQIVND (reference sequence). The CDR3 nucleotides read TGTGCCAGTAGCAACAGCATCGGGGAGCTGTTTTTT. Its translation: CASSNSIGELFF.

This rearrangement joins TRBV6-4 to TRBJ2-1, with 9 bases aligning to TRBD1. This CDR3 comprises 15 residues. Germline V lookup: CDR1 MRHNA, CDR2 SNTAGT. V shed 4 bases and J 3 bases; nucleotides not matched to a gene: 4. The CDR3 loop is CASSATGGSYNEQFF. The CDR3 bases are TGTGCCAGCAGTGCGACAGGGGGAAGCTACAATGAGCAGTTCTTC.

CDR3 in amino acids: CATGGSNNSPLHF. DNA of the CDR3: TGTGCCACCGGCGGGAGCAATAATTCACCCCTCCACTTT. The rearrangement joins TRBV7-9 to TRBJ1-6; D call uncertain. V gave up 10 bases and J gave up 5 bases, with 12 bases separating them. This CDR3 is built from 13 residues. Germline V gene sequence: CDR1 SEHNR, CDR2 FQNEAQ (reference sequence).

On this clone itself: The same CDR3 arises from other DNA sequences in this sample as well. V gene TRBV7-9 combines with J gene TRBJ1-1; 8 bases fit TRBD1. This CDR3 region has 15 residues. The V segment lost 4 bases and the J segment 1 base; nucleotides outside the gene matches: 5. Per the germline V gene, CDR1 is SEHNR and CDR2 is FQNEAQ (reference sequence). This CDR3 reads CASSSPDRANTEAFF. The CDR3 DNA follows: TGTGCCAGCAGCTCACCGGACAGGGCGAACACTGAAGCTTTCTTT.

The chain combines TRBV19 with TRBJ1-5; a weak D match, TRBD1 (6 bases). CDR3 length: 15 residues. From germline, CDR1 is LNHDA and CDR2 SQIVND (reference sequence). The germline V and J ends were trimmed by 5 bases and 0 bases, with 11 bases remaining between them. The CDR3 sequence: CASSPDSYSNQPQHF. The CDR3, as DNA: TGTGCCAGTAGTCCGGACAGCTATAGCAATCAGCCCCAGCATTTT.

This clone was seen a single time. Other nucleotide sequences from this sample produce the same CDR3. The V gene is TRBV5-1, the J gene TRBJ2-5, with D possibly TRBD2 on 6 matching bases. Between the trimmed V and J ends, which lost 2 bases and 3 bases, there was a span of 11 bases. The CDR3 spans 14 residues. CDR1 and CDR2 (germline): SGHRS, YFSETQ. CDR3 sequence reads: CASSLGGAEETQYF. The CDR3 nucleotides read TGCGCCAGCAGCTTAGGAGGGGCAGAAGAGACCCAGTACTTC.

The V gene is TRBV29-1, the J gene TRBJ2-1, with D possibly being TRBD1 (6 bases). V was pared by 0 bases and J by 4 bases, with 10 bases between. The CDR3 has 14 residues. Germline V lookup: CDR1 SQVTM, CDR2 ANQGSEA. CDR3 amino acids: CSVEDTGLYNEQFF. CDR3 coding DNA: TGCAGCGTTGAAGATACAGGGTTATACAATGAGCAGTTCTTC.

The chain links TRBV5-1 to TRBJ2-1; D might be TRBD1 (5 bases). V shed 0 bases and J shed 10 bases, with 8 bases lying between them. The length of the CDR3 is 12 residues. Germline loops: CDR1 SGHRS, CDR2 YFSETQ. CDR3 loop: CASSLEGAEQFF. The CDR3 bases are TGCGCCAGCAGCTTGGAAGGGGCAGAGCAGTTCTTC.

The chain combines TRBV2 with TRBJ2-1, with D maybe TRBD2 (5 bases). CDR3 length: 13 amino acids. V gave up 10 bases and J gave up 1 base, with 11 bases separating them. The V gene's germline CDR1 is SNHLY and CDR2 FYNNEI. CDR3 DNA sequence: TGTGCCATCCTAGAGGGATCCTACAATGAGCAGTTCTTC. Translated, it gives CAILEGSYNEQFF.

The chain recombines TRBV19 with TRBJ1-6; D is uncertain. Trimming removed 6 bases from V and 5 bases from J, with 17 bases in between. This CDR3 spans 16 amino acids. Germline CDR1 reads LNHDA; CDR2 reads SQIVND (reference sequence). CDR3 amino acids: CASSPGWALNNSPLHF. The CDR3 nucleotides are TGTGCCAGTAGCCCCGGTTGGGCGTTAAATAATTCACCCCTCCACTTT.

This clone has a single count. The chain carries TRBV5-4 and TRBJ2-1, with TRBD2 matching 8 bases. The CDR3 extends over 16 amino acids. V lost 0 bases, J lost 8 bases, and 10 bases stayed unmatched. CDR1 and CDR2 from the germline V gene are SGHNT and YYREEE (reference sequence). This CDR3 reads CASSLARGAGLDEQFF. The CDR3 DNA reads as TGTGCCAGCAGCTTGGCGCGGGGGGCGGGGTTGGATGAGCAGTTCTTC.

This chain uses TRBV19 with TRBJ1-5, with 8 positions matching TRBD1. CDR3 length: 15 residues. J gave up 11 bases and V 5 bases, and 14 bases lay outside the gene matches. Looked up from germline, CDR1 is LNHDA and CDR2 is SQIVND (reference sequence). The DNA of the CDR3 is TGTGCCAGTAGTCTGATCGACAGGGGACTATTAGCCCAGCATTTT. Translation gives CASSLIDRGLLAQHF.

V usage is TRBV27 and J usage is TRBJ2-6; the D gene is possibly TRBD2 (6 bases). Germline loops: CDR1 MNHEY, CDR2 SMNVEV (reference sequence). Trimming shortened V by 6 bases and J by 0 bases, and 15 bases separated the two germline ends. The CDR3 runs 17 residues. The CDR3 spells CASRYGGASSGANVLTF. Here the CDR3 DNA reads TGTGCCAGCAGGTATGGAGGGGCCAGCTCTGGGGCCAACGTCCTGACTTTC.

The chain recombines TRBV6-4 with TRBJ2-1, with D perhaps matching TRBD1 (5 bases). CDR1 is MRHNA and CDR2 is SNTAGT in the germline V gene. V lost 0 bases, J lost 7 bases, and 10 bases lay in between. This CDR3 has 14 residues. The CDR3 nucleotides read TGTGCCAGCAGTGACTCCGAAGGGGTGAATGAGCAGTTCTTC. Amino acids: CASSDSEGVNEQFF.